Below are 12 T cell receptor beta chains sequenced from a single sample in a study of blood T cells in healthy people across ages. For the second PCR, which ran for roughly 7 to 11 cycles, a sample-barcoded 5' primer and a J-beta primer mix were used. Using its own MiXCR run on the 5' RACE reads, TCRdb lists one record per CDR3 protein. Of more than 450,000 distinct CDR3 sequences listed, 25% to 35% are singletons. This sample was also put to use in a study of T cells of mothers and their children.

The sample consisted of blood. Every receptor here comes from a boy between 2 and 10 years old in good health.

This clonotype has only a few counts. The CDR3 DNA reads as TGCAGTGCTAGTGCCGGGGGGACGGGAAATGAGCAGTTCTTC. Translating gives CSASAGGTGNEQFF. The J gene is TRBJ2-1, the V gene TRBV20-1; 7 bases fit TRBD2. V dropped 3 bases and J dropped 7; count of bases not matched to a gene: 9. Per the germline V gene, CDR1 is DFQATT and CDR2 is SNEGSKA (reference sequence). This CDR3 has 14 residues.

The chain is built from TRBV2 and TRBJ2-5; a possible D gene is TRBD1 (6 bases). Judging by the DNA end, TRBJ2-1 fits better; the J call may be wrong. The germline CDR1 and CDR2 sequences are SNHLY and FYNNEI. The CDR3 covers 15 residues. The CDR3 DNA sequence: TGTGCCAGCAGTGCGGAGGCAGGGGATTTTAATGAGCAGTTCTTC. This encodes CASSAEAGDFNEQFF.

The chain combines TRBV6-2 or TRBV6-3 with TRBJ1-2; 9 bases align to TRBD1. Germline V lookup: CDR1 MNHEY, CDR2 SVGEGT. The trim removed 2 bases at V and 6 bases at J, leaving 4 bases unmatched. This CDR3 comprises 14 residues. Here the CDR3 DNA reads TGTGCCAGCAGTTACCGGGACAGGGCGAATGGCTACACCTTC. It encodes CASSYRDRANGYTF.

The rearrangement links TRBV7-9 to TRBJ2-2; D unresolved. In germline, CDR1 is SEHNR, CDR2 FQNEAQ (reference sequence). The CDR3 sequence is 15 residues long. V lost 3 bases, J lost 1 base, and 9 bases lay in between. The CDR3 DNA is TGTGCCAGCAGCTTCAAATCCAGGAACACCGGGGAGCTGTTTTTT. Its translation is CASSFKSRNTGELFF.

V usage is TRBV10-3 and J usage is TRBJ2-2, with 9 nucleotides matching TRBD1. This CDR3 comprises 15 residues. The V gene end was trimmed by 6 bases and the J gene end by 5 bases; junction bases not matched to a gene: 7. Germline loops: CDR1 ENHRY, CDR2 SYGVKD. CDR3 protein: CAISPGQGGTGELFF. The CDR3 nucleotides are TGTGCCATCAGCCCGGGACAGGGAGGGACCGGGGAGCTGTTTTTT.

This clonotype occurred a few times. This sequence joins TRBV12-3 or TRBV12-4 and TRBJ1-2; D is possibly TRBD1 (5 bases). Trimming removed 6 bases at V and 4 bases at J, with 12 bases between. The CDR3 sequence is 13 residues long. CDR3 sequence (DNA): TGTGCCAGCAGACCGGGACGGCTCTATGGCTACACCTTC. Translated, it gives CASRPGRLYGYTF.

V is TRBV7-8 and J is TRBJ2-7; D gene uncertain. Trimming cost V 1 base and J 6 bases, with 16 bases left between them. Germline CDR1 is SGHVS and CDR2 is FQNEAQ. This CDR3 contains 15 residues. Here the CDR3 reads CASSLVVGRPSEQYF. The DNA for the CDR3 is TGTGCCAGCAGCTTAGTGGTGGGAAGGCCCTCCGAGCAGTACTTC.

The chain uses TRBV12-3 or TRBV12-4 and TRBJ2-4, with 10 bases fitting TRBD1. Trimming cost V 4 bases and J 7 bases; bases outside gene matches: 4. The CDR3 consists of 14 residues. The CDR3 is CASSSTGGMNIQYF. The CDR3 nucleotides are TGTGCCAGCAGTTCGACAGGGGGCATGAACATTCAGTACTTC.

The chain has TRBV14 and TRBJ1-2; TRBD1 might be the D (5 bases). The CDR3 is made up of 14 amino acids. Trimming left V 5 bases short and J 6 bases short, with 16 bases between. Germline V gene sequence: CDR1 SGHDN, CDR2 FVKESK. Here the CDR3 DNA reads TGTGCCAGCAGCAGCCAGCAGGGACCGGATGGCTACACCTTC. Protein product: CASSSQQGPDGYTF.

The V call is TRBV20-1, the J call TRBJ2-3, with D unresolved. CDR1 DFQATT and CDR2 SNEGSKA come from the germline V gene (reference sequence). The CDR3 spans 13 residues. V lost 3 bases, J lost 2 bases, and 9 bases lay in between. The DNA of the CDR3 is TGCAGTGCTAGCACCAGAACCACAGATACGCAGTATTTT. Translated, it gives CSASTRTTDTQYF.

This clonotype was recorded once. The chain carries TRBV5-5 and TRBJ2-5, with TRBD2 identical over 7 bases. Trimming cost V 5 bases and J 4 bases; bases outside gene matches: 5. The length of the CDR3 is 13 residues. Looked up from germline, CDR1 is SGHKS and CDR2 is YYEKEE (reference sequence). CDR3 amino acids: CASSTSVAETQYF. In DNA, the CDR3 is TGTGCCAGCAGTACTAGCGTTGCAGAGACCCAGTACTTC.

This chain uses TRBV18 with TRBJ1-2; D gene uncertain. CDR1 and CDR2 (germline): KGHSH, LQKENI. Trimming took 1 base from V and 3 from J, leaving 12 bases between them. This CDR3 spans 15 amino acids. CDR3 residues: CASSPLLETDYGYTF. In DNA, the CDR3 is TGTGCCAGCTCACCACTTCTCGAGACGGACTATGGCTACACCTTC.